This is a list of T cell receptor beta chains from one sample in a study of blood T cell repertoires in COVID-19. TCRdb keeps only in-frame clones here, not all; method: immunoSEQ multiplex PCR. In the table there are 40,000 to 55,000 clones, around 80% of which are singletons. Sequenced material: peripheral blood. These receptors originate from a man between 65 and 79 years old with acute or convalescent COVID-19. Each CDR3 is given with its conserved first and last residue. A D gene is named only where the DNA matches it firmly. The size of a clone is reported for some rows only, either as once, few or many, or as a class for expanded clones.

>-|-|TRBV7-2|TRBJ1-4
CASSLPVTGSKLFF
TGTGCCAGCAGCTTACCCGTGACAGGTAGCAAACTGTTTTTT
>-|-|TRBV7-2|TRBJ1-1
CASSLESRGAFF
TGTGCCAGCAGCTTAGAGAGCAGGGGAGCTTTCTTT
>-|-|TRBV6-5|TRBJ2-7
CASEKRRVLYEQYF
TGTGCCAGCGAGAAACGACGGGTGTTGTACGAGCAGTACTTC
>few|-|TRBV4-2|TRBJ1-2
CASSQDGGGGYGYTF
TGTGCCAGCAGCCAAGATGGAGGGGGAGGGTATGGCTACACCTTC
>few|-|TRBV27|TRBJ2-7
CASSLYSQGHEQYF
TGTGCCAGCAGTTTATATTCACAGGGTCACGAGCAGTACTTC
>-|-|TRBV19|TRBJ1-1
CASKKATEAFF
TGTGCCAGTAAAAAAGCCACTGAAGCTTTCTTT
>-|-|TRBV27|TRBJ1-1
CASSPKNLLMNTEAFF
TGTGCCAGCAGCCCTAAAAACCTTCTAATGAACACTGAAGCTTTCTTT
>-|-|TRBV7-2|TRBJ1-1
CASSFTTDTEAFF
TGTGCCAGCAGCTTCACGACAGATACTGAAGCTTTCTTT
>-|-|TRBV4-2|TRBJ2-7
CASSQDRNYEQYF
TGTGCCAGCAGCCAAGATCGTAACTACGAGCAGTACTTC
>-|-|TRBV5-1|TRBJ2-7
CASSSRSSYEQYF
TGCGCCAGCAGCTCGCGGAGCTCCTACGAGCAGTACTTC
>once|-|TRBV5-4|TRBJ1-6
CASSPGATYNSPLHF
TGTGCCAGCAGCCCTGGTGCGACCTATAATTCACCCCTCCACTTT
>-|-|TRBV7-9|TRBJ2-1
CASSLFLGYGVNEQFF
TGTGCCAGCAGCTTATTTCTGGGTTACGGGGTTAATGAGCAGTTCTTC
>-|-|TRBV3-1/TRBV3-2|TRBJ1-1
CASSPRVARRYNTEAFF
TGTGCCAGCAGCCCCCGGGTAGCAAGGCGCTATAACACTGAAGCTTTCTTT
>-|TRBD1|TRBV6-6|TRBJ2-7
CASSAWDRGGYEQYF
TGTGCCAGCTCGGCGTGGGACAGGGGGGGATACGAGCAGTACTTC
>-|TRBD1|TRBV25-1|TRBJ1-1
CASSPPFTGATEAFF
TGTGCCAGCAGTCCACCTTTCACAGGGGCTACTGAAGCTTTCTTT
>-|TRBD1|TRBV7-2|TRBJ1-6
CASSLVGQINSPLHF
TGTGCCAGCAGCTTAGTGGGACAGATTAATTCACCCCTCCACTTT
>-|-|TRBV10-3|TRBJ2-5
CAISESSRESFSETQYF
TGTGCCATCAGTGAGTCAAGCAGGGAAAGTTTTTCGGAGACCCAGTACTTC
>-|-|TRBV25-1|TRBJ1-3
CASSVGAGNTIYF
TGTGCCAGCAGTGTCGGGGCTGGAAACACCATATATTTT
>-|-|TRBV7-9|TRBJ2-1
CASSPRDSLQFF
TGTGCCAGCAGCCCCCGGGACTCACTCCAGTTCTTC